These 4 T cell receptor beta chains originate from one sample sequenced in a study of blood T cells in healthy people across ages. Primed by a sample-barcoded 5' primer and a J-beta primer mix, a second PCR proceeded for about 6 to 11 cycles. From the 5' RACE reads, TCRdb called clonotypes with MiXCR, one entry per CDR3 protein. The table includes over 600,000 distinct CDR3 sequences, more than 50% detected once. The sample comprised blood. The receptor source for this set is a man aged 35 to 55 in good health.

The rearrangement links TRBV9 to TRBJ2-7; D possibly uses TRBD1 or TRBD2 (6 bases each). Trimming removed 3 bases from V and 7 bases from J, with 29 bases in between. Germline CDR1 is SGDLS and CDR2 is YYNGEE. The CDR3 is 18 residues long. As DNA, the CDR3 is TGTGCCAGCAGCGGGGACCAAGGGGGGTCGAGCTCCTACAATGAGCAGTACTTC. Encoded protein: CASSGDQGGSSSYNEQYF.

This chain links TRBV20-1 with TRBJ2-1, with D possibly called TRBD1 or TRBD2 (5 bases each). The CDR3 extends over 16 amino acids. CDR1 DFQATT and CDR2 SNEGSKA come from the germline V gene (reference sequence). Trimming shortened V by 1 base and J by 3 bases, and 16 bases separated the two germline ends. The CDR3 reads CSARGNRDPYYNEQFF. The CDR3 nucleotides read TGCAGTGCTAGAGGGAACCGGGACCCCTACTACAATGAGCAGTTCTTC.

This clonotype was counted a few times. The chain carries TRBV6-5 and TRBJ1-2; perhaps TRBD1 as D (6 bases). The CDR3 is made up of 15 amino acids. Germline values: CDR1 MNHEY, CDR2 SVGAGI. Between the trimmed V and J ends, which lost 2 bases and 2 bases, there was a span of 12 bases. The CDR3 reads CASSYKTGANYGYTF. CDR3 DNA sequence: TGTGCCAGCAGTTACAAGACAGGAGCAAACTATGGCTACACCTTC.

This clonotype has a handful of counts. The genes are TRBV7-2 and TRBJ2-7; TRBD1 matches 10 bases. Unmatched junction bases numbered 6, after V lost 4 bases and J lost 3 bases. The CDR3 is 15 amino acids. Per germline, CDR1 SGHTA and CDR2 FQGNSA. The CDR3 sequence: CASSSGTGDVYEQYF. For the CDR3, the DNA is TGTGCCAGCAGCTCCGGGACAGGGGACGTCTACGAGCAGTACTTC.